Below, 28 T cell receptor beta chains from the same sample are listed, as sequenced in a study of cytomegalovirus exposure and HLA in healthy donors. A multiplex PCR was run with 60 Vbeta primers and 13 Jbeta primers. Profiling relied on immunoSEQ multiplex PCR, and the TCRdb table lists in-frame clones only, not all of them. The top ten clones hold more than 9% of a sample with 150,000 or so clones, approximately 73% of them seen once. Sequencing input: PBMCs. These receptors were collected from a man younger than 40 in good health and CMV-seropositive.

This chain uses TRBV9 with TRBJ2-7; TRBD2 might be the D (6 bases). The germline V and J ends were trimmed by 4 bases and 0 bases, with 11 bases remaining between them. CDR3 size: 14 residues. CDR1 and CDR2 (germline): SGDLS, YYNGEE. This chain's CDR3 is CASSPWGGSYEQYF. The CDR3 DNA reads TGTGCCAGCAGCCCTTGGGGAGGCTCCTACGAGCAGTACTTC. The complete variable domain, with remaining parts taken from reference TRBV9 and TRBJ2-7, reads DSGVTQTPKHLITATGQRVTLRCSPRSGDLSVYWYQQSLDQGLQFLIQYYNGEERAKGNILERFSAQQFPDLHSELNLSSLELGDSALYFCASSPWGGSYEQYFGPGTRLTVT.

The chain couples TRBV10-3 to TRBJ2-5, with a possible D match to TRBD2 (5 bases). Germline CDR1 and CDR2: ENHRY and SYGVKD. V lost 4 bases to trimming and J lost 3 bases, with 15 bases between them. This CDR3 region has 15 residues. CDR3 sequence reads: CAISVEGAPEETQYF. The CDR3 DNA sequence: TGTGCCATCAGTGTTGAGGGAGCCCCTGAAGAGACCCAGTACTTC.

The chain combines TRBV4-1 with TRBJ1-6, with 8 bases fitting TRBD1. Germline lookup yields CDR1 MGHRA and CDR2 YSYEKL. There are 16 residues in the CDR3. J was trimmed by 7 bases and V by 4 bases; bases with no gene match: 9. CDR3 nucleotide sequence: TGCGCCAGCAGCCCTAGACAGGGACAGGACAATTCACCCCTCCACTTT. Residues: CASSPRQGQDNSPLHF.

The chain recombines TRBV19 with TRBJ2-7; 7 nucleotides align to TRBD1. The CDR3 consists of 14 residues. The V gene's germline CDR1 is LNHDA and CDR2 SQIVND (reference sequence). After removal of 5 bases from V and 3 bases from J, the junction contained 7 bases not matched to a gene. The CDR3: CASSPRTGVYEQYF. The CDR3, as DNA: TGTGCCAGTAGTCCAAGGACAGGAGTCTACGAGCAGTACTTC.

The chain carries TRBV18 and TRBJ2-7; weak D call: TRBD2 (5 bases). The CDR3 contains 14 residues. CDR1 KGHSH and CDR2 LQKENI come from the germline V gene. V shed 2 bases and J shed 0 bases, with 8 bases lying between them. The DNA for the CDR3 is TGTGCCAGCTCACCAACTGACTACTCCTACGAGCAGTACTTC. This translates into CASSPTDYSYEQYF.

The chain employs TRBV5-4 and TRBJ2-7; 11 positions match TRBD1. The trim removed 4 bases at V and 3 bases at J, leaving 6 bases unmatched. In germline, CDR1 is SGHNT, CDR2 YYREEE (reference sequence). The CDR3 is made up of 15 amino acids. CDR3 in amino acids: CASSTGTGGFYEQYF. The CDR3 nucleotides read TGTGCCAGCAGCACCGGGACAGGGGGGTTCTACGAGCAGTACTTC.

A single count supports this clone. The gene calls are TRBV7-6 and TRBJ2-7; D perhaps matches TRBD1 (5 bases). The V end was cut by 1 base, the J end by 3 bases, with 7 bases between. CDR1 and CDR2 from the germline V gene are SGHVS and FNYEAQ. There are 13 residues in the CDR3. The CDR3 protein is CASSLVTDYEQYF. The CDR3 region has the DNA TGTGCCAGCAGCTTAGTGACAGACTACGAGCAGTACTTC. Looking up the rest from reference TRBV7-6 and TRBJ2-7 gives the full variable domain: GAGVSQSPRYKVTKRGQDVALRCDPISGHVSLYWYRQALGQGPEFLTYFNYEAQQDKSGLPNDRFSAERPEGSISTLTIQRTEQRDSAMYRCASSLVTDYEQYFGPGTRLTVT.

This chain connects TRBV28 to TRBJ2-7, with 7 bases lining up with TRBD1. The V and J ends lost 6 bases and 2 bases, in that order; junction bases with no gene match: 4. CDR3 size: 13 residues. Germline CDR1 is MDHEN and CDR2 is SYDVKM. CDR3 DNA sequence: TGTGCCAGCAGACCGGGACAGACCTACGAGCAGTACTTC. Its translation: CASRPGQTYEQYF.

V is TRBV5-5 and J is TRBJ2-5, with D maybe TRBD2 (5 bases). The V and J ends lost 7 bases and 0 bases respectively, with 16 bases between them. Germline V gives CDR1 SGHKS, CDR2 YYEKEE (reference sequence). The CDR3 runs 15 residues. Written as DNA, the CDR3 is TGTGCCAGCCGGTTACTAGATACTCACCAAGAGACCCAGTACTTC. It yields the protein CASRLLDTHQETQYF. The full variable domain, with the rest looked up from reference TRBV5-5 and TRBJ2-5, is DAGVTQSPTHLIKTRGQQVTLRCSPISGHKSVSWYQQVLGQGPQFIFQYYEKEERGRGNFPDRFSARQFPNYSSELNVNALLLGDSALYLCASRLLDTHQETQYFGPGTRLLVL.

The V call is TRBV6-5, the J call TRBJ2-5, with D possibly being TRBD1 (5 bases). The germline V gene encodes CDR1 MNHEY and CDR2 SVGAGI. Trimming shortened V by 0 bases and J by 4 bases, and 12 bases separated the two germline ends. The CDR3 is 15 residues long. The CDR3 nucleotides read TGTGCCAGCAGTTACTCGGATCGACAGAGAGAGACCCAGTACTTC. Protein: CASSYSDRQRETQYF.

The chain carries TRBV6-1 and TRBJ2-7; tentatively, D is TRBD2 (6 bases). The V gene lost 3 bases and the J gene lost 0 bases, with 15 bases spanning the gap. The CDR3 has 16 amino acids. CDR1 MNHNS and CDR2 SASEGT come from the germline V gene. The CDR3 nucleotides read TGTGCCAGCAGTGATCACGGGGGATCGAGCTCCTACGAGCAGTACTTC. Amino acid sequence: CASSDHGGSSSYEQYF.

The chain is built from TRBV7-6 and TRBJ1-2; 7 nucleotides match TRBD1. CDR1 SGHVS and CDR2 FNYEAQ come from the germline V gene. This CDR3 is 12 amino acids long. V gave up 6 bases and J gave up 3 bases; unmatched junction bases: 1. CDR3 sequence: CASSQGDYGYTF. CDR3 coding DNA: TGTGCCAGCAGTCAGGGGGACTATGGCTACACCTTC.

The chain employs TRBV10-1 and TRBJ2-2; weak D call: TRBD2 (6 bases). The germline gives CDR1 WNHNN, CDR2 SYGVQD (reference sequence). CDR3 length: 12 amino acids. The V end was cut by 5 bases, the J end by 7 bases, with 8 bases between. The CDR3 protein is CASSRRVGELFF. In nucleotides, the CDR3 is TGCGCCAGCAGTCGGAGGGTCGGGGAGCTGTTTTTT.

The rearrangement links TRBV11-3 to TRBJ2-4, with D perhaps TRBD1 (5 bases). This CDR3 contains 20 residues. Germline lookup yields CDR1 SGHNT and CDR2 YENEEA. Trimming stripped 0 bases from V and 0 bases from J, with 21 bases between. CDR3 bases: TGTGCCAGCAGCTTAGATCAGTGGGGTGGGTCAGGGTTAGCCAAAAACATTCAGTACTTC. Its protein product is CASSLDQWGGSGLAKNIQYF.

V and J are TRBV2 and TRBJ2-1, with 10 nucleotides matching TRBD1. With V trimmed by 8 bases and J by 4 bases, 8 bases remained unmatched. Germline V gene sequence: CDR1 SNHLY, CDR2 FYNNEI. This CDR3 region has 15 residues. The CDR3 nucleotides are TGTGCCAGCCGCAAAGACAGGGGGCCGTACAATGAGCAGTTCTTC. Its translation is CASRKDRGPYNEQFF.

The CDR3 bases are TGTGCCTGGTCTCCGACAGACACCTATGGCTACACCTTC. Translation gives CAWSPTDTYGYTF. The chain uses TRBV30 and TRBJ1-2, with D possibly matching TRBD1 (5 bases). The CDR3 has 13 amino acids. In germline, CDR1 is GTSNPN, CDR2 SVGIG (reference sequence). The ends were cut back, 5 bases at V and 4 bases at J, with 14 bases in the middle.

V usage is TRBV27 and J usage is TRBJ1-6; 7 bases fit TRBD1. The CDR3 loop spans 17 amino acids. Trimming removed 2 bases from V and 4 bases from J; junction bases left unmatched: 8. CDR1 and CDR2 from the germline V gene are MNHEY and SMNVEV (reference sequence). For the CDR3, the DNA is TGTGCCAGCAGTTTAACTCCGGACAGGCCATATAATTCACCCCTCCACTTT. Encoded protein: CASSLTPDRPYNSPLHF.

For this clone: A junction end diverges from the germline sequence, so it may reflect a read error. This sample includes further DNA sequences coding for the same CDR3. The chain links TRBV27 to TRBJ1-5; D perhaps matches TRBD1 (5 bases). Per the germline V gene, CDR1 is MNHEY and CDR2 is SMNVEV (reference sequence). This CDR3 comprises 15 residues. Here the CDR3 DNA reads TGTGCCAGCAGTTCAATACAGGATAGCAATCAGCCCCAACATTTT. The encoded protein is CASSSIQDSNQPQHF.

The chain uses TRBV28 and TRBJ2-5; the D gene is possibly TRBD1 (6 bases). The J call is uncertain, as TRBJ2-7 better fits the DNA end. The CDR3 has 12 amino acids. Germline V CDR1 and CDR2: MDHEN, SYDVKM. The CDR3 reads CASVKGAYEQYF. Written as DNA, the CDR3 is TGTGCCAGCGTCAAGGGGGCCTACGAGCAGTACTTC.

The chain links TRBV6-6 to TRBJ1-1, with unresolved D. In germline, CDR1 is MNHNY, CDR2 SVGAGI (reference sequence). V gave up 2 bases and J gave up 7 bases, with 20 bases separating them. The length of the CDR3 is 16 residues. The CDR3 DNA reads as TGTGCCAGCAGTTACACCAATCGCGGGGTGGGGAATGAAGCTTTCTTT. The encoded protein is CASSYTNRGVGNEAFF.

The chain links TRBV19 to TRBJ2-7; 10 positions agree with TRBD1. The CDR3 runs to 15 residues. V lost 6 bases to trimming and J lost 2 bases; unmatched junction nucleotides: 7. Germline CDR1 and CDR2: LNHDA and SQIVND (reference sequence). In DNA form, the CDR3 reads TGTGCCAGTAGGGGACCGGGACAGGGGACCTACGAGCAGTACTTC. This sequence encodes CASRGPGQGTYEQYF.

This rearrangement joins TRBV7-9 to TRBJ2-5; the match to TRBD1 covers 11 bases. V gave up 5 bases and J gave up 5 bases; unmatched junction bases: 10. The germline CDR1 and CDR2 sequences are SEHNR and FQNEAQ (reference sequence). The CDR3 has 16 amino acids. CDR3 in DNA: TGTGCCAGCAGCCAAGGGGACAGGGGGTCGTGGGAGACCCAGTACTTC. This sequence encodes CASSQGDRGSWETQYF.

The DNA for the CDR3 is TGTGCCAGCAGAAACCTTGTGCGGGACTACAATGAGCAGTTCTTC. Translation gives CASRNLVRDYNEQFF. V is TRBV27 and J is TRBJ2-1, with TRBD2 as a possible D gene (6 bases). V lost 6 bases to trimming and J lost 3 bases, with 15 bases between them. Germline CDR1 MNHEY, CDR2 SMNVEV (reference sequence). The CDR3 is 15 residues long.

This chain joins TRBV7-9 and TRBJ1-2; possibly TRBD1 for D (5 bases). CDR1 is SEHNR and CDR2 is FQNEAQ in the germline V gene (reference sequence). There are 15 residues in the CDR3. Trimming shortened V by 6 bases and J by 8 bases, and 22 bases separated the two germline ends. Here the CDR3 reads CASSEVGLGYGGYTF. The CDR3, as DNA: TGTGCCAGCAGTGAGGTGGGACTGGGATATGGAGGCTACACCTTC.

The rearrangement uses TRBV15 and TRBJ2-7; a weak D match, TRBD2 (6 bases). This CDR3 has 14 residues. The ends were cut back, 0 bases at V and 3 bases at J, with 9 bases in the middle. Germline V gene lookup returns CDR1 LNHNV and CDR2 YYDKDF (reference sequence). The CDR3 protein is CATSRDTSNYEQYF. As DNA, the CDR3 is TGTGCCACCAGCAGAGATACTAGCAACTACGAGCAGTACTTC.

The chain links TRBV18 to TRBJ1-2; 8 bases map to TRBD1. Trimming removed 0 bases from V and 5 bases from J; junction bases left unmatched: 8. The CDR3 is 16 amino acids. From germline, CDR1 is KGHSH and CDR2 LQKENI. CDR3 region: CASSPPGQGAPYGYTF. CDR3 sequence (DNA): TGTGCCAGCTCACCACCGGGCCAGGGGGCGCCTTATGGCTACACCTTC.

This rearrangement joins TRBV4-1 to TRBJ1-1, with D unresolved. Trimming stripped 1 base from V and 0 bases from J, with 9 bases between. CDR1 and CDR2 (germline): MGHRA, YSYEKL. The CDR3 extends over 15 amino acids. In DNA, the CDR3 is TGCGCCAGCAGCCAAGGGTTAGCAGTGAACACTGAAGCTTTCTTT. Its translation: CASSQGLAVNTEAFF.

This clone was seen a few times. The chain employs TRBV2 and TRBJ1-4; D is possibly TRBD1 (5 bases). CDR3 length: 14 amino acids. V shed 3 bases and J shed 3 bases, with 8 bases lying between them. The V gene's germline CDR1 is SNHLY and CDR2 FYNNEI. CDR3 sequence reads: CASSDHRSNEKLFF. The DNA of the CDR3 is TGTGCCAGCAGTGACCACAGGTCTAATGAAAAACTGTTTTTT.